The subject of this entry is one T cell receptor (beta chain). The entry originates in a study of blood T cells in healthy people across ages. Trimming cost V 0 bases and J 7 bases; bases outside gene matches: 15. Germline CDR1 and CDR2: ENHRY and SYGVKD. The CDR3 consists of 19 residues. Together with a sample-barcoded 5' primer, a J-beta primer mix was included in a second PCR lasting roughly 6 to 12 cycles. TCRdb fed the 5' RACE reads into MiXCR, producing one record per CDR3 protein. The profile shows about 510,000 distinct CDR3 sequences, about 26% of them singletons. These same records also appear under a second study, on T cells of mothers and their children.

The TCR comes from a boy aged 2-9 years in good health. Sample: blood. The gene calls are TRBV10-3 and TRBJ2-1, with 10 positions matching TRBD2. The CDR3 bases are TGTGCCATCAGTGAGTCACTAGGAAGGGCAGCGGGGGGGCTGAATGAGCAGTTCTTC. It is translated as CAISESLGRAAGGLNEQFF.